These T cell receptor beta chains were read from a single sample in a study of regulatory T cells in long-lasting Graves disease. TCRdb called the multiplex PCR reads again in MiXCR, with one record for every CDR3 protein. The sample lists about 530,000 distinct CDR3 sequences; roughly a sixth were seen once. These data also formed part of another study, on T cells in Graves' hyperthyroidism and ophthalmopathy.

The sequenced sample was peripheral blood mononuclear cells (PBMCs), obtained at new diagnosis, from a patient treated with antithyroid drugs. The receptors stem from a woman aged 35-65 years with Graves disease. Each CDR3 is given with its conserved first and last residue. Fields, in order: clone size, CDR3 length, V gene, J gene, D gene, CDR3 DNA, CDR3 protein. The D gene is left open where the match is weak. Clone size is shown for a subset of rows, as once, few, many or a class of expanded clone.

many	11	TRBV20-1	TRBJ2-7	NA	TGCAGTGCTAGAGATACCTACGAGCAGTACTTC	CSARDTYEQYF
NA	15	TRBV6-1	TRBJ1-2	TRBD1	TGTGCCAGCAGTACCACCGGGACAGGGAGCTATGGCTACACCTTC	CASSTTGTGSYGYTF
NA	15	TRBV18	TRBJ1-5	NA	TGTGCCAGCTCACCATTAACAGGCAGCAATCAGCCCCAGCATTTT	CASSPLTGSNQPQHF
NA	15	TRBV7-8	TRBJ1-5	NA	TGTGCCAGCAGCTTATATATGGGGGGGGGTCAGCCCCAGCATTTT	CASSLYMGGGQPQHF
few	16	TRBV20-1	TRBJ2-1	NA	TGCAGTGCTACCTCCCCATCAAAGGGACCATACAATGAGCAGTTCTTC	CSATSPSKGPYNEQFF
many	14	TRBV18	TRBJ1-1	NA	TGTGCCAGCTCACCGGGACTCATGAACACTGAAGCTTTCTTT	CASSPGLMNTEAFF
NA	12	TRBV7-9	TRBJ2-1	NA	TGTGCCAGCAGCTCGGCTAGAGGTGAGCAGTTCTTC	CASSSARGEQFF
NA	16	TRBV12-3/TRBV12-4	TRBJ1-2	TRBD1	TGTGCCAGCAGTTTAGGGGACAGGACTGCTAACTATGGCTACACCTTC	CASSLGDRTANYGYTF
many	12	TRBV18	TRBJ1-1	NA	TGTGCCAGCTCACGACAGGTGGGTGAAGCTTTCTTT	CASSRQVGEAFF
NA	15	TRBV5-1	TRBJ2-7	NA	TGCGCCAGCAGCTTGGCGGCGGGGACGCCACGGGAGCAGTACTTC	CASSLAAGTPREQYF
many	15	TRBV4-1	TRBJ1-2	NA	TGCGCCAGCAGCCAAGATCCTAGGGCAGGGAGTGGCTACACCTTC	CASSQDPRAGSGYTF
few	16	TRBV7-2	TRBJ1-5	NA	TGTGCCAGCAGCTTAGGGGTGGGATCCAGCAATCAGCCCCAGCATTTT	CASSLGVGSSNQPQHF
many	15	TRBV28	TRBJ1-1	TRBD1	TGTGCCAGCACCCAGGGACAGGGACTGAACACTGAAGCTTTCTTT	CASTQGQGLNTEAFF
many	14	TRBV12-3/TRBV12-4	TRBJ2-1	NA	TGTGCCAGCAGCACACCCCCGGGCAACAATGAGCAGTTCTTC	CASSTPPGNNEQFF
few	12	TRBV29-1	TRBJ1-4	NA	TGCAGCGTTGAAGAATCTTCAGAAAAACTGTTTTTT	CSVEESSEKLFF
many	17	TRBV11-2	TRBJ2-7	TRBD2	TGTGCCAGCAGCTTAGGTGGGACTAGCGGGGCCTCCTACGAGCAGTACTTC	CASSLGGTSGASYEQYF
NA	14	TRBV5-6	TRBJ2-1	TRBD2	TGTGCCAGCAGCTCGATCGGGGGGAACAATGAGCAGTTCTTC	CASSSIGGNNEQFF
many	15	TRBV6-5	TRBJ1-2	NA	TGTGCCAGCAGTTACTCGCTCGAGGCGAACTATGGCTACACCTTC	CASSYSLEANYGYTF
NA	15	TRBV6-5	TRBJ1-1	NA	TGTGCCAGCAGCTACACCTTAGGACAGAACACTGAAGCTTTCTTT	CASSYTLGQNTEAFF
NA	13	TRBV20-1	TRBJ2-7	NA	TGCAGTGCTAGAGAGTGGCAACTCTACGAGCAGTACTTC	CSAREWQLYEQYF
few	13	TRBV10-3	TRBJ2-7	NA	TGTGCCATCGGGTCTGGCAGGGGCGACGAGCAGTACTTC	CAIGSGRGDEQYF
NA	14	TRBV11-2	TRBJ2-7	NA	TGTGCCAGCAGTGCAGGGGTGGGATCCTACGAGCAGTACTTC	CASSAGVGSYEQYF